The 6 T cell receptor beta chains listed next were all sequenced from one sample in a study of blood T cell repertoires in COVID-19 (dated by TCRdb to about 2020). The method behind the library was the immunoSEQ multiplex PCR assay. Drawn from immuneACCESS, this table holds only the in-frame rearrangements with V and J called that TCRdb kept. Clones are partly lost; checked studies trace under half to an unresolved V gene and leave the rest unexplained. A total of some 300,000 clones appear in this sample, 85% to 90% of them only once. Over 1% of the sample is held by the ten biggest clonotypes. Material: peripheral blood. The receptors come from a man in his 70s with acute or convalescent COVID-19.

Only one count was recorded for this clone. CDR3 protein: CASSYYTGRGYTF. CDR3 in DNA: TGTGCCAGCAGCTATTATACAGGGCGAGGCTACACCTTC. This sequence joins TRBV21-1 and TRBJ1-2; the D call of TRBD1 is as the table states it, not checked on the DNA. TRBV21-1 is listed as a pseudogene. The length of the CDR3 is 13 residues.

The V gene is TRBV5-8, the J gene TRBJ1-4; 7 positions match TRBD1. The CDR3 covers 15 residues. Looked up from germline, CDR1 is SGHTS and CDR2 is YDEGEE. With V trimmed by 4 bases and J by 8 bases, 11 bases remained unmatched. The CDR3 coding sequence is TGTGCCAGCAGCCCCGGTAACAGGGGAGGAGAAAAACTGTTTTTT. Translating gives CASSPGNRGGEKLFF.

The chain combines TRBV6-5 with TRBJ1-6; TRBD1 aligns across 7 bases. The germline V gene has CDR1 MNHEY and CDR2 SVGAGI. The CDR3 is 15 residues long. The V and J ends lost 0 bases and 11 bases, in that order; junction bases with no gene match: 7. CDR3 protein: CASSYSTGQTTPLHF. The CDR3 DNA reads TGTGCCAGCAGTTACTCCACGGGACAGACAACACCCCTCCACTTT.

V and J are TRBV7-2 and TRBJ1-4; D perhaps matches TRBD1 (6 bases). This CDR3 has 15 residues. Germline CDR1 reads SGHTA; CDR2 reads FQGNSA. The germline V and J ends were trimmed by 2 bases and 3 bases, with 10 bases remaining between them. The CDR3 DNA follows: TGTGCCAGCAGCTTACAGGGGCGTGCTAATGAAAAACTGTTTTTT. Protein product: CASSLQGRANEKLFF.

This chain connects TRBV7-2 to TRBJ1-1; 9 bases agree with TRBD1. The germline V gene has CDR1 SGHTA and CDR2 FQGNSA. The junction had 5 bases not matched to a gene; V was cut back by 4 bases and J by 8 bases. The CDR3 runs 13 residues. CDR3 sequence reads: CASSWDREREAFF. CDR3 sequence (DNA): TGTGCCAGCAGCTGGGACAGGGAAAGGGAAGCTTTCTTT.

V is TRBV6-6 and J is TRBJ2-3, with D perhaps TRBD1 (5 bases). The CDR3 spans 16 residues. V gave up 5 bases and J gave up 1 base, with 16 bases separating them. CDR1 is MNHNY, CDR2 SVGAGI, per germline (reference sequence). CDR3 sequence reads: CASSPDSGQGTDTQYF. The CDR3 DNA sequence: TGTGCCAGCAGTCCTGACTCCGGACAAGGCACAGATACGCAGTATTTT.